Listed here are 28 T cell receptor beta chains from one sample, sequenced in a study of blood T cell repertoires in COVID-19. Produced via immunoSEQ multiplex PCR; TCRdb's table is partial and in-frame only. The sample records 180,000 or so clones, about 84% being singletons. The specimen was PBMCs or T cells enriched from blood (not recorded which). These receptors came from a man aged 35-49 years with acute COVID-19.

In DNA, the CDR3 is TGCGCCAGCAGTGAGTCCCCTCTAGAAGCGGCTTTCTTT. This encodes CASSESPLEAAFF. This sequence joins TRBV10-2 and TRBJ1-1; D not certain. CDR1 and CDR2 (germline): WSHSY, SAAADI. CDR3 size: 13 residues. Deletions cut 0 bases from V and 11 bases from J, with 13 bases between.

V usage is TRBV27 and J usage is TRBJ2-7; D possibly corresponds to TRBD2 (5 bases). The V gene's germline CDR1 is MNHEY and CDR2 SMNVEV (reference sequence). V lost 6 bases and J 4 bases, leaving 16 bases between the germline ends. This CDR3 is built from 14 residues. CDR3 residues: CASSSTREQYEQYF. CDR3 nucleotide sequence: TGTGCCAGCAGCTCGACCCGGGAACAGTACGAGCAGTACTTC.

J is TRBJ2-7 and V is TRBV3-1 (or the pseudogene TRBV3-2); TRBD1 matches 9 bases. V shed 6 bases and J 4 bases; nucleotides not matched to a gene: 4. The CDR3 has 13 residues. CDR1 is LGHDT, CDR2 YNNKEL, per germline (reference sequence). CDR3 amino acids: CASRGQGEYEQYF. Written as DNA, the CDR3 is TGTGCCAGCAGGGGACAGGGCGAGTACGAGCAGTACTTC.

This clone appeared a single time. The chain joins TRBV29-1 to TRBJ2-7, with TRBD2 matching 7 bases. Germline CDR1 reads SQVTM; CDR2 reads ANQGSEA. The trim removed 1 base at V and 5 bases at J, leaving 11 bases unmatched. This CDR3 spans 15 amino acids. CDR3 coding DNA: TGCAGCGTTGAAGTCTTTTCGCGGGAGAGTAACGAGCAGTACTTC. Translating it yields CSVEVFSRESNEQYF.

The chain combines TRBV11-2 with TRBJ2-5; D possibly corresponds to TRBD2 (6 bases). The germline V and J ends were trimmed by 3 bases and 2 bases, with 13 bases remaining between them. Germline lookup yields CDR1 SGHAT and CDR2 FQNNGV. This CDR3 has 15 amino acids. CDR3 bases: TGTGCCAGCAGCTTCGGAGCGGGCTTACAAGAGACCCAGTACTTC. This gives the protein CASSFGAGLQETQYF.

The CDR3 spells CASSLGQTNSPLHF. The CDR3 region has the DNA TGTGCCAGCAGCTTAGGACAGACCAATTCACCCCTCCACTTT. V gene TRBV11-2 combines with J gene TRBJ1-6; TRBD1 is a possible D gene (5 bases). The V end was cut by 1 base, the J end by 7 bases, with 8 bases between. CDR3 length: 14 amino acids. CDR1 SGHAT and CDR2 FQNNGV come from the germline V gene.

This chain connects TRBV20-1 to TRBJ2-5, with 7 bases identical to TRBD2. V shed 3 bases and J 5 bases; nucleotides not matched to a gene: 3. The CDR3 consists of 12 residues. Germline assignment: CDR1 DFQATT and CDR2 SNEGSKA (reference sequence). In nucleotides, the CDR3 is TGCAGTGCTAGTTACGGGAGGGAGACCCAGTACTTC. This gives the protein CSASYGRETQYF.

The gene calls are TRBV28 and TRBJ2-3; the match to TRBD2 covers 12 bases. The CDR3 covers 19 residues. The germline V gene has CDR1 MDHEN and CDR2 SYDVKM. After removal of 3 bases from V and 3 bases from J, the junction contained 13 bases not matched to a gene. CDR3: CASSLVELAGGPLTDTQYF. The CDR3 DNA reads TGTGCCAGCAGTTTGGTTGAGCTAGCGGGAGGGCCCTTGACAGATACGCAGTATTTT.

Details on this clone: Other DNA sequences in the sample encode the same CDR3. The rearrangement joins TRBV30 to TRBJ2-5; D is perhaps TRBD2 (5 bases). From germline, CDR1 is GTSNPN and CDR2 SVGIG (reference sequence). The CDR3 is made up of 12 amino acids. Trimming removed 0 bases from V and 5 bases from J, with 7 bases in between. CDR3 DNA sequence: TGTGCCTGGAGTGTCAGAGGGGAGACCCAGTACTTC. Translating gives CAWSVRGETQYF.

The chain combines TRBV9 with TRBJ2-7; 8 bases align to TRBD2. The CDR3 is 14 amino acids. Germline V gives CDR1 SGDLS, CDR2 YYNGEE. Unmatched junction bases numbered 3, after V lost 1 base and J lost 3 bases. CDR3 loop: CASSVRAGDYEQYF. CDR3 in DNA: TGTGCCAGCAGCGTACGAGCGGGAGACTACGAGCAGTACTTC.

This chain uses TRBV28 with TRBJ2-1, with 10 bases fitting TRBD2. The V gene's germline CDR1 is MDHEN and CDR2 SYDVKM. Trimming removed 4 bases from V and 6 bases from J; junction bases left unmatched: 3. This CDR3 region has 14 residues. The CDR3 region is CASSSGTSVNEQFF. CDR3 DNA: TGTGCCAGCAGTTCCGGGACTAGCGTCAATGAGCAGTTCTTC. The full variable domain, rest sourced from reference TRBV28 and TRBJ2-1, is DVKVTQSSRYLVKRTGEKVFLECVQDMDHENMFWYRQDPGLGLRLIYFSYDVKMKEKGDIPEGYSVSREKKERFSLILESASTNQTSMYLCASSSGTSVNEQFFGPGTRLTVL.

The chain uses TRBV24-1 and TRBJ2-3, with a weak D call TRBD1 (6 bases). V lost 4 bases and J 9 bases, leaving 13 bases between the germline ends. CDR3 length: 13 residues. In germline, CDR1 is KGHDR, CDR2 SFDVKD. The CDR3: CATSESQGRTQYF. The CDR3 DNA sequence: TGTGCCACCAGTGAATCACAGGGAAGGACGCAGTATTTT.

CDR3 amino acids: CASSSPYSPLHF. As DNA, the CDR3 is TGTGCCAGCAGTAGCCCCTATTCACCCCTCCACTTT. V is TRBV28 and J is TRBJ1-6; no definite D call. CDR1 MDHEN and CDR2 SYDVKM come from the germline V gene. The CDR3 covers 12 residues. The germline V and J ends were trimmed by 5 bases and 8 bases, with 7 bases remaining between them.

V is TRBV3-1 (or the pseudogene TRBV3-2) and J is TRBJ2-6; D uncertain. The CDR3 spans 15 residues. Germline V gene sequence: CDR1 LGHDT, CDR2 YNNKEL (reference sequence). The V and J ends lost 3 bases and 0 bases respectively, with 6 bases between them. CDR3 in DNA: TGTGCCAGCAGCCAGGGCGTCTCTGGGGCCAACGTCCTGACTTTC. Its translation is CASSQGVSGANVLTF.

CDR3 nucleotides: TGTGCCAGCAGTAGCCGGGACAGGGTGACAGATACGCAGTATTTT. Protein sequence: CASSSRDRVTDTQYF. The chain combines TRBV27 with TRBJ2-3, with 9 bases aligning to TRBD1. Losses at the gene ends were 5 bases for V and 3 bases for J; bases not matched to a gene: 6. This CDR3 contains 15 residues. The germline V gene encodes CDR1 MNHEY and CDR2 SMNVEV (reference sequence).

The chain is built from TRBV28 and TRBJ1-5, with 7 bases matching TRBD1. This CDR3 spans 15 amino acids. V dropped 6 bases and J dropped 2; count of bases not matched to a gene: 7. Germline-derived CDR1 and CDR2 are MDHEN and SYDVKM. The CDR3 region is CASREGGIGNQPQHF. The CDR3 DNA reads as TGTGCCAGCAGAGAAGGGGGCATTGGCAATCAGCCCCAGCATTTT.

The table lists this clone with a count of one. This chain joins TRBV20-1 and TRBJ2-2; D not certain. CDR1 and CDR2 (germline): DFQATT, SNEGSKA (reference sequence). Trimming shortened V by 3 bases and J by 1 base, and 6 bases separated the two germline ends. The CDR3 extends over 13 amino acids. CDR3 residues: CSASSGNTGELFF. In DNA form, the CDR3 reads TGCAGTGCTAGTTCCGGGAACACCGGGGAGCTGTTTTTT.

V is TRBV5-5 and J is TRBJ2-4; a weak D match, TRBD1 (5 bases). Germline-derived CDR1 and CDR2 are SGHKS and YYEKEE (reference sequence). V was trimmed by 1 base and J by 1 base, leaving 12 bases between them. CDR3 length: 16 amino acids. This CDR3 reads CASSLQGSVAKNIQYF. In DNA, the CDR3 is TGTGCCAGCAGCTTGCAGGGAAGTGTTGCCAAAAACATTCAGTACTTC. The entire variable domain, with the rest obtained from reference TRBV5-5 and TRBJ2-4, is as follows: DAGVTQSPTHLIKTRGQQVTLRCSPISGHKSVSWYQQVLGQGPQFIFQYYEKEERGRGNFPDRFSARQFPNYSSELNVNALLLGDSALYLCASSLQGSVAKNIQYFGAGTRLSVL.

The chain has TRBV2 and TRBJ2-7; 7 nucleotides align to TRBD2. With 8 bases clipped from V and 0 bases from J, the junction kept 7 bases outside the gene matches. CDR1 and CDR2 (germline): SNHLY, FYNNEI. The CDR3 consists of 14 residues. The CDR3 nucleotides are TGTGCCAGCCTATCCGGGAGGCACTCCTACGAGCAGTACTTC. This encodes CASLSGRHSYEQYF.

The rearrangement uses TRBV5-4 and TRBJ1-4, with D uncertain. Germline V lookup: CDR1 SGHNT, CDR2 YYREEE (reference sequence). V lost 2 bases and J 8 bases, leaving 16 bases between the germline ends. The CDR3 contains 15 residues. CDR3 nucleotide sequence: TGTGCCAGCAGCTTAGGTATCCAGGCCTCGGAAAAACTGTTTTTT. It codes for CASSLGIQASEKLFF.

The chain joins TRBV28 to TRBJ2-4; a possible D gene is TRBD1 (6 bases). Trimming left V 5 bases short and J 6 bases short, with 8 bases between. Germline CDR1 and CDR2: MDHEN and SYDVKM. The CDR3 has 12 amino acids. The CDR3 loop is CASSTQGNIQYF. In nucleotides, the CDR3 is TGTGCCAGCAGTACACAGGGAAACATTCAGTACTTC.

The chain is built from TRBV6-5 and TRBJ1-3, with 7 bases fitting TRBD1. The junction had 3 bases not matched to a gene; V was cut back by 6 bases and J by 1 base. CDR1 and CDR2 from the germline V gene are MNHEY and SVGAGI. The CDR3 extends over 14 amino acids. The CDR3 here is CASREDRSGNTIYF. The CDR3 bases are TGTGCCAGCAGGGAGGACAGGTCTGGAAACACCATATATTTT.

The chain employs TRBV5-1 and TRBJ2-7; the match to TRBD1 covers 10 bases. V lost 3 bases to trimming and J lost 6 bases; unmatched junction nucleotides: 6. The CDR3 has 14 amino acids. Germline CDR1 reads SGHRS; CDR2 reads YFSETQ. CDR3 region: CASSWGQGMGEQYF. The DNA for the CDR3 is TGCGCCAGCAGCTGGGGACAGGGGATGGGCGAGCAGTACTTC.

This sequence joins TRBV5-6 and TRBJ1-5, with 7 nucleotides matching TRBD1. After removal of 4 bases from V and 4 bases from J, the junction contained 8 bases not matched to a gene. The CDR3 is 15 residues long. Germline assignment: CDR1 SGHDT and CDR2 YYEEEE. CDR3 sequence (DNA): TGTGCCAGCAGCGTTCGAGACAGGGAGAATCAGCCCCAGCATTTT. This translates into CASSVRDRENQPQHF. Supplemented by reference TRBV5-6 and TRBJ1-5, the full variable domain reads DAGVTQSPTHLIKTRGQQVTLRCSPKSGHDTVSWYQQALGQGPQFIFQYYEEEERQRGNFPDRFSGHQFPNYSSELNVNALLLGDSALYLCASSVRDRENQPQHFGDGTRLSIL.

The table lists this clone with a few counts. The chain has TRBV27 and TRBJ2-1; unclear D gene. The germline gives CDR1 MNHEY, CDR2 SMNVEV (reference sequence). This CDR3 has 15 residues. The V gene lost 6 bases and the J gene lost 5 bases, with 17 bases spanning the gap. CDR3 amino acids: CASSQITSGDNEQFF. CDR3 in DNA: TGTGCCAGCAGCCAAATCACCTCCGGAGACAATGAGCAGTTCTTC.

V usage is TRBV12-5 and J usage is TRBJ1-6; 7 nucleotides line up with TRBD1. Germline V gene lookup returns CDR1 LGHNT and CDR2 FRNRAP. Germline trimming cut 6 bases from V and 7 bases from J; bases unmatched to any gene: 6. This CDR3 has 14 residues. CDR3 region: CASGAGGNNSPLHF. The CDR3 nucleotides read TGTGCTAGTGGAGCAGGGGGGAACAATTCACCCCTCCACTTT.

This chain joins TRBV4-1 and TRBJ2-1; 10 bases fit TRBD2. Germline-derived CDR1 and CDR2 are MGHRA and YSYEKL. The ends lost 3 bases at V and 8 bases at J; junction bases unmatched: 13. The CDR3 has 17 residues. The CDR3 coding sequence is TGCGCCAGCAGCCACCCCCCGGGACTAGCGACCTTGGATGAGCAGTTCTTC. Residues: CASSHPPGLATLDEQFF.

This clone was detected once. This rearrangement joins TRBV29-1 to TRBJ2-4; tentative D call: TRBD2 (6 bases). V shed 6 bases and J shed 2 bases, with 23 bases lying between them. Germline V gene data show CDR1 as SQVTM and CDR2 as ANQGSEA. The CDR3 is made up of 17 amino acids. The CDR3 region is CSVEEVGGFFTKNIQYF. In DNA form, the CDR3 reads TGCAGCGTCGAGGAGGTGGGGGGATTTTTTACCAAAAACATTCAGTACTTC.